The present entry profiles one TCR beta chain with its context. Trimming removed 4 bases from V and 7 bases from J, with 8 bases in between. The germline gives CDR1 SGHDT, CDR2 YYEEEE. The CDR3 contains 11 residues. This entry is derived from a study of blood T cell repertoires in COVID-19. Background on the study: The United States, Italy and Spain were the sources of the acute and convalescent COVID-19 samples.

Libraries were prepared by immunoSEQ multiplex PCR; TCRdb keeps only in-frame clonotypes and omits some of them. The data contain over 150,000 clones, roughly 92% of them singletons. The V and J genes are TRBV5-6 and TRBJ1-1; D unresolved. This TCR came from a man aged 30 to 39 with COVID-19, enrolled during active disease. The material sequenced was peripheral blood. The CDR3 nucleotides are TGTGCCAGCAGCCTAGAGTATGAAGCTTTCTTT. Its protein product is CASSLEYEAFF.